The 17 T cell receptor beta chains below were found in one sample sequenced in a study of T cells in Graves' hyperthyroidism and ophthalmopathy. Amplification yielded TCR beta CDR3 regions, with RNA transcripts as the source. An initial round of RT-PCR targeting the TCR CDR3 relied on the HTBI primer set. TCRdb ran MiXCR on the multiplex PCR reads and lists one entry per CDR3 protein. The repertoire holds over 200,000 distinct CDR3 sequences, with more than 14% as singletons. Sequenced sample: blood. These TCRs come from a woman between 40 and 50 years old with Graves' hyperthyroidism that later progressed to Graves' ophthalmopathy.

This chain joins TRBV28 and TRBJ1-6, with TRBD1 matching 7 bases. V trimming: 5 bases; J trimming: 0 bases; junction bases outside the gene matches: 1. Germline V CDR1 and CDR2: MDHEN, SYDVKM. This CDR3 region has 15 residues. This chain's CDR3 is CASSDRDSYNSPLHF. DNA for the CDR3: TGTGCCAGCAGTGACAGGGACTCCTATAATTCACCCCTCCACTTT.

This clonotype was detected ten times or more. The chain links TRBV20-1 to TRBJ2-1; D gene uncertain. Germline V gives CDR1 DFQATT, CDR2 SNEGSKA (reference sequence). The CDR3 runs to 13 residues. The V and J ends lost 1 base and 3 bases respectively, with 7 bases between them. Here the CDR3 reads CSARAGGYNEQFF. CDR3 nucleotide sequence: TGCAGTGCTAGAGCGGGCGGCTACAATGAGCAGTTCTTC.

This clonotype was observed a handful of times. J is TRBJ2-2 and V is TRBV9; D possibly corresponds to TRBD2 (6 bases). The CDR3 consists of 15 residues. Looked up from germline, CDR1 is SGDLS and CDR2 is YYNGEE. V gave up 4 bases and J gave up 6 bases, with 16 bases separating them. In DNA, the CDR3 is TGTGCCAGCAGCCCTACGGGAGAACGTCCCGGGGAGCTGTTTTTT. Protein sequence: CASSPTGERPGELFF.

Ten or more counts support this clonotype. This sequence joins TRBV9 and TRBJ2-3; D remains unclear. Trimming removed 1 base from V and 1 base from J, with 7 bases in between. Per germline, CDR1 SGDLS and CDR2 YYNGEE. This CDR3 spans 14 amino acids. Here the CDR3 reads CASSVSSGTDTQYF. The CDR3, as DNA: TGTGCCAGCAGCGTATCCTCGGGCACAGATACGCAGTATTTT.

This clonotype showed up just once. Just one base apart from a much larger clone, this may be a read error. J is TRBJ2-1 and V is TRBV20-1, with 9 positions matching TRBD2. The V and J ends lost 3 bases and 11 bases, in that order; junction bases with no gene match: 20. The CDR3 loop spans 17 amino acids. Germline V gene lookup returns CDR1 DFQATT and CDR2 SNEGSKA (reference sequence). CDR3 DNA: TGCAGTGCTAGGGCTATCGAGGTAGCGGGAGATCGGAATAAGCAGTTCTTC. Protein: CSARAIEVAGDRNKQFF.

In its sample, this clonotype was seen a few times. It may be a read error: a sequence one base away is much more abundant. The rearrangement joins TRBV5-1 to TRBJ2-7; 13 positions agree with TRBD2. The CDR3 consists of 17 residues. In germline, CDR1 is SGHRS, CDR2 YFSETQ. The CDR3 nucleotides are TGCGCCAGCAGCTTATGGACTAGCGGGAGTGGTTCCGACGAGCAGCACTTC. Its protein is CASSLWTSGSGSDEQHF.

This clonotype was counted many times. The chain combines TRBV6-1 with TRBJ1-2; no clear D. Germline values: CDR1 MNHNS, CDR2 SASEGT. Between the trimmed V and J ends, which lost 5 bases and 2 bases, there was a span of 15 bases. The CDR3 runs 15 residues. CDR3 sequence: CASSSDSLSNYGYTF. The CDR3 coding sequence is TGTGCCAGCAGTTCGGACTCCTTGTCGAACTATGGCTACACCTTC.

This clonotype appeared many times. This chain connects TRBV10-3 to TRBJ1-4; TRBD1 matches at 7 bases. Germline V CDR1 and CDR2: ENHRY, SYGVKD. Trimming at V came to 8 bases and at J to 2 bases, leaving 2 bases not matched to a gene. The CDR3 has 13 amino acids. The CDR3 bases are TGTGCCATCGGGGGACAGACTAATGAAAAACTGTTTTTT. As protein: CAIGGQTNEKLFF.

V is TRBV29-1 and J is TRBJ2-3; tentatively, D is TRBD2 (6 bases). Germline V CDR1 and CDR2: SQVTM, ANQGSEA. The V end was cut by 4 bases, the J end by 4 bases, with 18 bases between. The CDR3 extends over 15 amino acids. The CDR3 region is CSVGTGLPGADTQYF. Here the CDR3 DNA reads TGCAGCGTTGGGACGGGACTGCCCGGGGCAGATACGCAGTATTTT.

This clonotype was seen many times. The chain has TRBV5-1 and TRBJ1-1, with TRBD1 identical over 9 bases. CDR1 is SGHRS, CDR2 YFSETQ, per germline. The junction had 6 bases not matched to a gene; V was cut back by 0 bases and J by 0 bases. The CDR3 spans 17 residues. CDR3 in DNA: TGCGCCAGCAGCTTGGTCAGGACAGGGGTTATGAACACTGAAGCTTTCTTT. This translates into CASSLVRTGVMNTEAFF.

The chain links TRBV28 to TRBJ2-7, with D perhaps matching TRBD2 (6 bases). With 7 bases removed from V and 6 bases from J, the gap between germline ends came to 13 bases. CDR1 is MDHEN and CDR2 is SYDVKM in the germline V gene. The CDR3 has 12 residues. The CDR3 DNA reads TGTGCCAGCACTTCGGGGAGGCGCGAGCAGTACTTC. Its protein is CASTSGRREQYF.

At least ten counts were recorded for this clonotype. The V call is TRBV2, the J call TRBJ2-5, with a possible D match to TRBD2 (6 bases). The germline V and J ends were trimmed by 3 bases and 2 bases, with 16 bases remaining between them. The germline V gene has CDR1 SNHLY and CDR2 FYNNEI. The CDR3 extends over 16 amino acids. The CDR3 DNA reads TGTGCCAGCAGTGACGCGGGGAAGGGGCTTCAAGAGACCCAGTACTTC. It yields the protein CASSDAGKGLQETQYF.

The chain joins TRBV5-5 to TRBJ2-7; D is uncertain. Trimming pared 4 bases from V and 2 bases from J, leaving 13 bases between. CDR3 size: 14 residues. The V gene's germline CDR1 is SGHKS and CDR2 YYEKEE (reference sequence). CDR3 residues: CASSKPDHTYEQYF. CDR3 nucleotides: TGTGCCAGCAGCAAACCGGACCATACCTACGAGCAGTACTTC.

This clonotype showed up just once. The genes are TRBV18 and TRBJ2-3; possible D gene TRBD2, 5 bases. The V gene's germline CDR1 is KGHSH and CDR2 LQKENI. CDR3 size: 13 residues. Trimming removed 0 bases from V and 6 bases from J, with 7 bases in between. The CDR3 region has the DNA TGTGCCAGCTCACCACCGTCGGGGGATACGCAGTATTTT. This translates into CASSPPSGDTQYF.

This clonotype was recorded many times. The chain carries TRBV20-1 and TRBJ1-6, with 8 bases fitting TRBD1. CDR3 length equals 14 residues. Germline CDR1 reads DFQATT; CDR2 reads SNEGSKA (reference sequence). V trimming: 6 bases; J trimming: 10 bases; junction bases outside the gene matches: 11. CDR3 protein: CSAAQGAVNSPLHF. CDR3 nucleotides: TGCAGTGCCGCTCAGGGGGCAGTTAACTCACCCCTCCACTTT.

A remark on this clonotype: This could be a read error, since a much larger clone is one nucleotide away. This chain uses TRBV7-9 with TRBJ1-4; D is undetermined. Germline CDR1 SEHNR, CDR2 FQNEAQ (reference sequence). This CDR3 comprises 15 residues. CDR3 DNA: TGTGCCAGCGGCCAAATGACAACAACTAATGAAAAACTGTCTTTT. Residues: CASGQMTTTNEKLSF. Variable domain in full (rest from reference TRBV7-9 and TRBJ1-4): DTGVSQNPRHKITKRGQNVTFRCDPISEHNRLYWYRQTLGQGPEFLTYFQNEAQLEKSRLLSDRFSAERPKGSFSTLEIQRTEQGDSAMYLCASGQMTTTNEKLSFGSGTQLSVL.

In its sample, this clonotype was seen many times. The chain has TRBV2 and TRBJ1-6; D ambiguous. CDR1 is SNHLY and CDR2 is FYNNEI in the germline V gene. This CDR3 region has 14 residues. Trimming shortened V by 1 base and J by 7 bases, and 8 bases separated the two germline ends. This CDR3 is CASSEGQFNSPLHF. The CDR3 nucleotides are TGTGCCAGCAGTGAAGGACAATTCAATTCACCCCTCCACTTT.